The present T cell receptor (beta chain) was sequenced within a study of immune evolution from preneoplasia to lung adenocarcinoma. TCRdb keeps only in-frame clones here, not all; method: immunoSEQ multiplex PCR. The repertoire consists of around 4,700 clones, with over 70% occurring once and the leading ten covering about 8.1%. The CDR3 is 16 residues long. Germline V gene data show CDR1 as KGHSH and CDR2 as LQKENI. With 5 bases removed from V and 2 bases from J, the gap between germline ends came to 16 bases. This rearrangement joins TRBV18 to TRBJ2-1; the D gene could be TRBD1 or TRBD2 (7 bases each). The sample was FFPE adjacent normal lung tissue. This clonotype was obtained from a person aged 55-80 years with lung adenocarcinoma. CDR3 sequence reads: CASSGTQGGAYNEQFF. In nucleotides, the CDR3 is TGTGCCAGCTCAGGTACTCAGGGGGGGGCCTACAATGAGCAGTTCTTC.